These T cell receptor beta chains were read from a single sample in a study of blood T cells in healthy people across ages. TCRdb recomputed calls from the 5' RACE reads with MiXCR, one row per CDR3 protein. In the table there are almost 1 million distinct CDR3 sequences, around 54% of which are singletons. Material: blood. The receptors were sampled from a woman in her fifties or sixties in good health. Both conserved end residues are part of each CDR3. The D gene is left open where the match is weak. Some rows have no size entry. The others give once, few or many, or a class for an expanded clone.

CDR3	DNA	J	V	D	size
CATSRDHAGRSYEQYF	TGTGCCACCAGCAGAGATCATGCGGGTCGGTCCTACGAGCAGTACTTC	TRBJ2-7	TRBV15	-	few
CAVSEGSPSGYGYTF	TGTGCCGTCAGTGAGGGAAGCCCTTCCGGTTATGGCTACACCTTC	TRBJ1-2	TRBV10-3	-	once
CAIPGTSEGKETQYF	TGTGCCATCCCCGGGACTAGCGAAGGGAAAGAGACCCAGTACTTC	TRBJ2-5	TRBV10-3	TRBD2	-
CSGVKSPEHYNEQFF	TGCAGCGGGGTTAAGAGCCCTGAACATTACAATGAGCAGTTCTTC	TRBJ2-1	TRBV29-1	-	-
CSVEDWTDMRLYF	TGCAGCGTTGAGGATTGGACGGATATGCGGCTGTACTTC	TRBJ2-4	TRBV29-1	-	few
CASSHRERGIQPQHF	TGTGCCAGCAGCCACAGGGAACGGGGAATTCAGCCCCAGCATTTT	TRBJ1-5	TRBV2	-	-
CASSQASFRDRDHEQYF	TGTGCCAGCAGCCAAGCCTCATTCCGGGACAGGGACCACGAGCAGTACTTC	TRBJ2-7	TRBV28	TRBD1	-
CASSLASFSYRSSGANVLTF	TGTGCCAGCAGTTTAGCTTCCTTTTCCTACAGGTCCTCTGGGGCCAACGTCCTGACTTTC	TRBJ2-6	TRBV12-3/TRBV12-4	-	-
CSASSRGEQYF	TGCAGTGCTAGTTCGCGCGGCGAGCAGTACTTC	TRBJ2-7	TRBV20-1	-	few
CSAPGTSSNEQFF	TGCAGTGCTCCCGGGACTAGCTCTAATGAGCAGTTCTTC	TRBJ2-1	TRBV20-1	TRBD2	few
CASIKPDGKGDIQYF	TGCGCCAGCATCAAACCCGACGGGAAGGGGGACATTCAGTACTTC	TRBJ2-4	TRBV10-1	-	few
CATSRFLDSNEQFF	TGTGCCACCAGCAGATTCCTAGATAGCAATGAGCAGTTCTTC	TRBJ2-1	TRBV15	-	few
CSARLPGRASGEQFF	TGCAGTGCTAGACTTCCCGGGAGGGCCTCGGGTGAGCAGTTCTTC	TRBJ2-1	TRBV20-1	TRBD2	-
CASSRTSGNIGELFF	TGTGCCAGCAGCCGGACTAGCGGGAATATCGGGGAGCTGTTTTTT	TRBJ2-2	TRBV4-2	TRBD2	-
CSPSSGREGNEQFF	TGCAGTCCGAGTAGCGGGAGGGAGGGGAATGAGCAGTTCTTC	TRBJ2-1	TRBV20-1	TRBD2	-
CASSFREGFETQYF	TGTGCCAGCAGCTTTAGAGAAGGTTTCGAGACCCAGTACTTC	TRBJ2-5	TRBV7-8	-	-